This paragraph covers one TCR beta chain sequence. This clone's antigen is unknown. Per-base quality was not reported, and no clone a single base away is much larger than it. Library creation used RACE. The sequencer listed for this sample is NextSeq 500. During library preparation, unique molecular identifiers were attached to individual cDNA molecules so that TCRs could be counted quantitatively and reproducibly. From each blood RNA sample, both TCR alpha and TCR beta chains were sequenced. Concerning the study's data processing: A median of around 96,000 TCRs per sample was observed, with a range of roughly 20,000 to 750,000. V, J and CDR3 annotation of the TCR reads was performed with the Decombinator software suite. Every sample was subsampled to the same number of TCRs (28,000) for the PS versus PT1 abundance plots. TCRs were defined as expanded if absent before sensitization and observed at least eight times at the 2-week time point. TCRdb reprocessing: public reads trimmed at Q25 with fastp, clones called with MiXCR, in-frame beta chains kept. CDR3 protein sequences are deduplicated, and each keeps its most common genes and DNA. The V and J calls here are based on TCRdb, not the publication. Recorded for this sample are 100,000 or so distinct CDR3 sequences; 30% to 35% of them occurred a single time. Of the sample, less than 3% is held by the ten largest clones.

This specimen comes from a study of human T cells and chemical hapten exposure (dated by TCRdb to the early 2020s). The study in broad terms: For sensitization, 2% DPC in acetone was applied to an approximately 2 cm by approximately 2 cm area of upper inner arm skin. Throughout the study period of roughly five months, patients also received therapeutic DPC doses to the scalp every week. Patch testing was performed on the upper back with Finn chambers containing 0.01% DPC, and the patch tests were scored after 6 days according to International Contact Dermatitis Research Group standards. The mostly female patient cohort included alopecia areata with under or over 50% scalp involvement, alopecia totalis and alopecia universalis. Libraries were pooled for sequencing, and per-sample TCR yields varied mainly because of small differences in library volumes within the pool. In alopecia patients, the study followed how the peripheral blood TCR repertoire changed in vivo over primary and secondary sensitization to diphenylcyclopropenone (DPC), a hapten. Blood samples were taken from patients before sensitization (week 0) and then at 2, 6 and about 24 weeks after DPC sensitization. For TCR sequencing, blood came from over 25 alopecia patients at anywhere from one to four time points (pre-sensitization, 2, 6 and 24 weeks). Overall study outcomes, separate from this receptor: Significantly more large CDR3 similarity clusters were formed by expanded TCRs than by pre-sensitization or healthy control sets, consistent with antigen-driven responses. After repeated subsampling, changes were observed in the strength of the expansion versus patch-test correlation and in the threshold at which the correlation became significant. DPC sensitization did not change how many TCRs were above 1 in 1000 frequency, and no evidence was found of alterations in global repertoire structure. Alopecia, a presumed autoimmune disease, was present in all patients, so the immune response of the patients might differ from that of healthy individuals. Patch test score correlated positively with the number of PT1 expanded TCRs, reaching significance at thresholds 8, 16 and 32 but not at 4.

The CDR3 covers 15 residues, taking in both the cysteine and the phenylalanine. Kept here is only the CDR3 DNA, which spans 45 bases and is read in frame from base 1. The germline V gene supplies CDR1 SQVTM and CDR2 ANQGSEA. Trimming leaves V shorter by 4 bases and J shorter by 4 bases, with the junction holding 7 bases beyond the gene matches. The time point label of this sample denotes: patch test 3, about 24 weeks after DPC sensitization. The treatment or condition label corresponds to: therapeutic diphenylcyclopropenone sensitization with weekly scalp DPC. At every patch-test visit, the blood draw took place before the patch test was put on. Patients were considered eligible if aged 18 to 70, diagnosed with alopecia and deemed suitable for DPC therapy, and patients were excluded if pregnant. Total RNA was extracted from unfractionated whole blood collected in Tempus Blood RNA tubes.

This clonotype was sampled from a man aged 40-49 years with alopecia areata. Some clones in this sample may be carry-over from other donors' samples. The sample in question was whole blood, obtained in connection with sensitization to the hapten diphenylcyclopropenone (DPC). The chain links TRBV29-1 with TRBJ2-1; 10 central nucleotides agree with TRBD2. The nucleotide sequence reads as follows: TGCAGCGTTGTTGACCGGACTAGCGGATACAATGAGCAGTTCTTC. Translated, this gives CSVVDRTSGYNEQFF.